This T cell receptor beta chain was recorded in a study of beta chain features in type 1 diabetes. For the study at large: Examination of sorted cells across all samples involved more than 85,000,000 cells.

Of the isolated RNA, all was reverse transcribed, and so the sequenced material was expressed TCRB transcripts. TCRdb's copy holds only in-frame clones and misses some; the assay was immunoSEQ multiplex PCR. The data show some 220,000 clones, roughly 10% seen once. This clone was seen once. What it binds is unknown. The CDR3 length is 14 residues. From germline, CDR1 is SGHAT and CDR2 FQDESV (reference sequence). V was shortened by 5 bases and J by 0 bases, with 10 bases between the two germline ends. Overall study results and limits: Comparison showed that naive, central memory and Treg TCRB repertoires appeared more similar among patients than among healthy donors.

Sequencing was carried out using central memory CD4+ T cells from blood. The chain has TRBV11-1 and TRBJ2-5, with a weak D call TRBD1 (6 bases). The receptor was isolated from a man aged 18-30 years in good health. The chain's CDR3 is CASSPEGDQETQYF. In nucleotides, the CDR3 is TGTGCCAGCAGCCCTGAGGGGGACCAAGAGACCCAGTACTTC.